This TCR beta chain comes out of a study of CD8 T cells in Susac syndrome. The study sequenced TCR beta in blood CD8+ and CD4+ T cells. The multiple sclerosis control group comprised treatment-naive patients with stable or active relapsing-remitting disease. Reverse transcription of roughly 0.5 to 1 ug RNA was carried out with random hexamers. MiXCR, run by TCRdb on the immunoSEQ multiplex PCR reads, gives a single entry per CDR3 protein. The sample contains more than 90,000 distinct CDR3 sequences, 90% to 95% of which appear only once. The source is a human donor with multiple sclerosis. Sample: CD4+ T cells from PBMCs.

Here the CDR3 reads CASSNQGAAGYTF. The CDR3 DNA reads TGTGCCAGCAGCAACCAGGGGGCGGCTGGCTACACCTTC. V and J are TRBV3-1 and TRBJ1-2; 8 nucleotides agree with TRBD1. The CDR3 consists of 13 residues. Germline loops: CDR1 LGHDT, CDR2 YNNKEL (reference sequence). V dropped 5 bases and J dropped 7; count of bases not matched to a gene: 6. Full variable domain (outside the CDR3, taken from reference TRBV3-1 and TRBJ1-2): DTAVSQTPKYLVTQMGNDKSIKCEQNLGHDTMYWYKQDSKKFLKIMFSYNNKELIINETVPNRFSPKSPDKAHLNLHINSLELGDSAVYFCASSNQGAAGYTFGSGTRLTVV.